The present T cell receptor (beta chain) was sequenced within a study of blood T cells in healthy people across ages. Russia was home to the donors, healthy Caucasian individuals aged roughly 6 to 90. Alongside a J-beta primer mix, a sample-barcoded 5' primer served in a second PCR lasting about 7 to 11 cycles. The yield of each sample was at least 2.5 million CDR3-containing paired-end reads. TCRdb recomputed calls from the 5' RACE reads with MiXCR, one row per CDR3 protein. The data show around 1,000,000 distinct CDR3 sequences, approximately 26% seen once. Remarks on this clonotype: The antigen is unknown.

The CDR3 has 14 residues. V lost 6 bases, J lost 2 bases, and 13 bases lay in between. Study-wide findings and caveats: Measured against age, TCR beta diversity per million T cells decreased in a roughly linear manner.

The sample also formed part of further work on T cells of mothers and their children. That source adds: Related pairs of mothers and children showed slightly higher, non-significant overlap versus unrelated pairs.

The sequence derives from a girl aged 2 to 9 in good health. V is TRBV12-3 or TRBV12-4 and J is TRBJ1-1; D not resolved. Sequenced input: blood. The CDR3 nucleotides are TGTGCCAGCAGATTGTCAATGGGAAACACTGAAGCTTTCTTT. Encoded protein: CASRLSMGNTEAFF.